This T cell receptor (beta chain) was captured in a study of Ad26.COV2.S vaccination and SARS-CoV-2 variants (dated by TCRdb to the early 2020s). Study-level background: Sequencing of the TCRbeta repertoire served to evaluate the specificity and breadth of SARS-CoV-2-reactive T cell receptors following Ad26.COV2.S vaccination. The TCR-sequenced set comprised around 32 samples: 19 Ad26.COV2.S vaccine recipients, 5 placebo recipients and 8 SARS-CoV-2 convalescent individuals. The paper as a whole reports these results and caveats: Spike-specific TCR breadth was higher in Ad26.COV2.S recipients than in placebo recipients (P = 0.0014). It was noted by the authors that total T cell responses may have been underestimated by the TCR breadth and depth analyses. After vaccination, spike-specific CD8+ and CD4+ T cell responses were reported to show substantial breadth. Non-spike TCR breadth was comparable between vaccine and placebo recipients, consistent with the vaccine containing only spike.

The immunoSEQ Assay was used to sequence TCRbeta CDR3 regions. After extraction, genomic DNA underwent amplification by bias-controlled multiplex PCR, followed by high-throughput sequencing. For the original study's pipeline: To quantify the absolute abundance of each unique TCRbeta CDR3 region, sequences were collapsed and filtered. Usable DNA was measured by amplifying reference genes present in all nucleated cells, and TCRbeta template counts were normalized to that usable DNA to estimate T cell fraction. Repertoire TCRs were annotated as SARS-CoV-2-specific when V gene, CDR3 amino acid sequence and J gene were exactly matched to a known reactive TCR set. The reference SARS-CoV-2 TCR set came from MIRA and was filtered for enrichment in COVID-19-positive ImmuneCODE repertoires, removing public or cross-reactive TCRs. Using the MIRA antigens, annotated TCRs were further analysed by specific ORF or by position within an ORF. Depth was the summed frequency of annotated unique rearrangements, while breadth was defined as annotated unique rearrangements over total unique productive rearrangements. TCR breadth was compared between groups using two-sided Wilcoxon rank-sum tests. TCRdb carries this immuneACCESS record with in-frame sequences only. Its versions omit some clonotypes, under half of them owing to an unresolved V gene in the studies checked, with the rest unexplained. The V and J calls and the clone size are those of that table, but D and trimming were determined from the DNA. In all, the sample holds 300,000 to 400,000 clones, and just over 90% of those were seen once. The ten biggest clones cover about 3.9% of the sample.

The CDR3 covers 16 residues, taking in both the cysteine and the phenylalanine. The entry retains the CDR3 DNA only, 48 bases that are in frame from base 1. The CDR1 and CDR2 encoded by the germline V gene are SGHVS and FNYEAQ. Between the V and J ends, shortened by 1 base and 0 bases respectively, the junction contains 9 bases. What the time point label conveys for this sample: individuals recovered from natural SARS-CoV-2 infection. This clone was recorded only once. The target of this receptor is not known. Base qualities were left out, and no much larger clone turns up one base away. The chain is encoded by TRBV7-6 joined to TRBJ2-2, with no confident D gene call. The sequence derives from a human donor who had recovered from COVID-19. This material consisted of peripheral blood, taken after recovery from COVID-19. This receptor carries the CDR3 CASSLDQAANTGELFF. At the DNA level, the sequence is TGTGCCAGCAGCTTAGATCAGGCCGCGAACACCGGGGAGCTGTTTTTT.